What follows describes a single T cell receptor (beta chain). Its antigen is unknown. Time point defined: sample taken at primary tumor resection. Unsorted whole RNA samples from tumor, nontumor lung or frozen PBMC were sequenced. This sample was taken from a study of spatial heterogeneity in lung cancer. The wider study: Compared with alpha-chain sequences, beta-chain sequences were consistently detected in greater numbers.

V lost 0 bases to trimming and J lost 5 bases, with 10 bases between them. Germline CDR1 KGHSH, CDR2 LQKENI. This CDR3 contains 14 residues. Regarding the study as a whole: In blood, ubiquitous expanded tumor TCRs appeared more at resection than follow-up.

TCRdb re-called the 5' RACE reads through MiXCR, storing one row per CDR3 protein. The sample has under 100,000 distinct CDR3 sequences, roughly 10% seen once. V usage is TRBV18 and J usage is TRBJ1-2; D unresolved. Specimen: PBMCs, collected at surgery. This receptor was identified in a male donor with early-stage non-small cell lung cancer. The CDR3 spells CASSPPGTLYGYTF. The CDR3, as DNA: TGTGCCAGCTCACCACCGGGCACCTTATATGGCTACACCTTC.